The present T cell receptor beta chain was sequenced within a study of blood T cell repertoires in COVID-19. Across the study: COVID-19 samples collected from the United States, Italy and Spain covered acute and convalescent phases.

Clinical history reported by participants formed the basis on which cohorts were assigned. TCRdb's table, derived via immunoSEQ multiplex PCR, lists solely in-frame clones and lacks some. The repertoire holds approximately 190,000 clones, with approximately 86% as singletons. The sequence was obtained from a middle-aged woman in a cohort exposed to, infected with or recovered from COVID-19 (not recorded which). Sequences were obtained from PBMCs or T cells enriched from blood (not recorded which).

The CDR3 sequence is CASSLTGTGGFEQYF. The CDR3 coding sequence is TGCGCCAGCAGCTTGACCGGGACAGGGGGCTTCGAGCAGTACTTC. The V and J genes are TRBV5-1 and TRBJ2-7, with TRBD1 matching 12 bases. This CDR3 contains 15 residues. The ends lost 1 base at V and 6 bases at J; junction bases unmatched: 5. In germline, CDR1 is SGHRS, CDR2 YFSETQ.